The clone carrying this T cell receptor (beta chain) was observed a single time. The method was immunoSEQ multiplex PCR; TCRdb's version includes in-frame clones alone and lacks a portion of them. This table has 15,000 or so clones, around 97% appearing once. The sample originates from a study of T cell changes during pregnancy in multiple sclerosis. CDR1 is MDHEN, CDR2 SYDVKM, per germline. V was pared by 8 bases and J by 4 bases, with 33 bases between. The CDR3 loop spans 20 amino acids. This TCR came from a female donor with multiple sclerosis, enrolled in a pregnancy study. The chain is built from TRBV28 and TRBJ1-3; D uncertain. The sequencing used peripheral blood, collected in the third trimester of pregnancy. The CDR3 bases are TGTGCCAGCGCCACGCCTGGCGGTGAACGCTCCTCGCCTTCCGGAAACACCATATATTTT. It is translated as CASATPGGERSSPSGNTIYF.